This TCR beta chain was documented in a study of CD8+CD57+ T cells in acquired aplastic anemia. Overall study context: Across the sorted CD4+ and CD8+ cells, DNA amounts averaged about 3.2 ug. Points from the study as a whole: Researchers reported that CD8+ Simpson's diversity was not significantly different in patients versus controls.

TCR beta VDJ and CDR3 profiles were obtained from a genomic DNA template. TCRdb ran MiXCR on the reads and lists one entry per CDR3 protein. The repertoire holds 400,000 to 450,000 distinct CDR3 sequences, under 80% seen once, with approximately 4% in the top ten. In the case of this clonotype: Antigen: not known.

The CDR3 runs 12 residues. Germline lookup yields CDR1 SGHTS and CDR2 YDEGEE. The V end was cut by 4 bases, the J end by 11 bases, with 15 bases between. The V call is TRBV5-8, the J call TRBJ1-1; D is unclear. Input material: sorted CD4+, CD8+, or CD8+CD57+ T cells (not recorded which) from PBMCs. This clonotype originated in a human donor in good health, serving as a control. This chain's CDR3 is CASSVRSKAAFF. The CDR3 DNA sequence: TGTGCCAGCAGCGTACGGTCTAAGGCTGCTTTCTTT.